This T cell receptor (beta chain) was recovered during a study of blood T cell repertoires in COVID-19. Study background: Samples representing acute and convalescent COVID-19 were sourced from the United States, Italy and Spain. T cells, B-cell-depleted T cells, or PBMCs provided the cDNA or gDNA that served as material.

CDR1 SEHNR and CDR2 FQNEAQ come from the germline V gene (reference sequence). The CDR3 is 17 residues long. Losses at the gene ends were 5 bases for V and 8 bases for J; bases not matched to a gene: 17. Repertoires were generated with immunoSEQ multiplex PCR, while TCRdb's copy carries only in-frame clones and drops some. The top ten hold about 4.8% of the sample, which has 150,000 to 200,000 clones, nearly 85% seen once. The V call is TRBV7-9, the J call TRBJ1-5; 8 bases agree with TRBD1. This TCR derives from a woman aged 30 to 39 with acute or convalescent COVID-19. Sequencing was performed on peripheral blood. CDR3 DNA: TGTGCCAGCAGCGCGGACAGGGAAAGCTCTGAGGGGAAGCCCCAGCATTTT. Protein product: CASSADRESSEGKPQHF.